This T cell receptor (beta chain) was documented in a study of regulatory T cells in long-lasting Graves disease. This clonotype was detected ten times or more. Combining iRepertoire HTBI primers with Arm-PCR of CDR3 regions, the authors built TCR beta libraries. TCRdb recomputed calls from the multiplex PCR reads with MiXCR, one row per CDR3 protein. The table includes 450,000 to 700,000 distinct CDR3 sequences, roughly 14% detected once. The time point here: newly diagnosed GD, antithyroid drugs for less than 3 months. The TCR library was prepared using RNA isolated from PBMCs. The data also belong to a second study, concerning T cells in Graves' hyperthyroidism and ophthalmopathy. That paper states: The HTBI primer set was used in a first-round RT-PCR of the TCR CDR3.

Sequences were derived from peripheral blood mononuclear cells (PBMCs), sampled at new diagnosis, from a patient treated with antithyroid drugs. This sequence originates from a man aged 30 to 45 with Graves disease.

CDR3 in amino acids: CASGDRVYTEAFF. Written as DNA, the CDR3 is TGTGCCAGCGGAGACAGGGTTTACACTGAAGCTTTCTTT. The V and J genes are TRBV2 and TRBJ1-1, with 7 positions matching TRBD1. J gave up 3 bases and V 8 bases, and 6 bases lay outside the gene matches. CDR1 and CDR2 from the germline V gene are SNHLY and FYNNEI. There are 13 residues in the CDR3.